One T cell receptor beta chain is described in this entry. Its antigen remains unknown. The sample belongs to a study of vaccination and CD4 T cells after COVID-19. The wider study: Ranging from 14 to 241, the interval between dose two and post-vaccine sampling had a median of about ten weeks. From HCoV-229E, HCoV-OC43, HCoV-NL63 and SARS-CoV-2, overlapping spike peptides were used to stimulate the cells.

The study sequenced cultured CD4+ T cell DNA using the Oncomine TCR Beta short-read assay. Using its own MiXCR run on the PCR reads, TCRdb lists one record per CDR3 protein. The table records around 4,100 distinct CDR3 sequences, about 38% of them present only once. Treatment noted: approximately nine-day PBMC culture with coronavirus spike peptide pools or control peptides (ViraFEST assay). With 6 bases removed from V and 6 bases from J, the gap between germline ends came to 16 bases. CDR3 size: 14 residues. Germline CDR1 reads LGHNA; CDR2 reads YNFKEQ. The chain has TRBV4-2 and TRBJ2-3; weak D call: TRBD2 (5 bases). The TCR originated in a human donor who had recovered from COVID-19. Input material: CD4+ T cells from blood, cultured in vitro. CDR3 DNA sequence: TGTGCCAGCAGACCCTCGGGGAGCTGGGATACGCAGTATTTT. Its protein is CASRPSGSWDTQYF.